The 27 T cell receptor beta chains below all came from one sample that was sequenced in a study of T cell responses to AZD1222 COVID-19 vaccine. The data were produced by immunoSEQ multiplex PCR, yet TCRdb's version contains in-frame clones alone and is incomplete. The table has 140,000 to 150,000 clones, over 90% seen once. The starting material was peripheral blood, obtained on day 0 of AZD1222 vaccination. Source of these receptors: an adult in good health.

The CDR3 spells CASSQAGLVTGELFF. In nucleotides, the CDR3 is TGCGCCAGCAGCCAGGCAGGACTAGTCACCGGGGAGCTGTTTTTT. The genes are TRBV4-1 and TRBJ2-2, with 7 bases that match TRBD2. The germline V gene encodes CDR1 MGHRA and CDR2 YSYEKL. The CDR3 is 15 residues long. Trimming removed 3 bases from V and 4 bases from J; junction bases left unmatched: 5.

The V and J genes are TRBV7-8 and TRBJ2-1; D uncertain. The CDR3 sequence is 18 residues long. The germline gives CDR1 SGHVS, CDR2 FQNEAQ. V gave up 5 bases and J gave up 0 bases, with 20 bases separating them. The CDR3 here is CASSPSWLAPSSYNEQFF. CDR3 bases: TGTGCCAGCAGCCCGTCGTGGTTGGCGCCCAGCTCCTACAATGAGCAGTTCTTC.

The chain joins TRBV7-2 to TRBJ2-5; D not certain. Germline V gene data show CDR1 as SGHTA and CDR2 as FQGNSA. The V and J ends lost 1 base and 5 bases respectively, with 8 bases between them. The CDR3 spans 13 residues. The CDR3 nucleotides are TGTGCCAGCAGCTTAGGGGGATGGGAGACCCAGTACTTC. Its translation: CASSLGGWETQYF.

J is TRBJ2-7 and V is TRBV30; 11 bases align to TRBD2. Germline values: CDR1 GTSNPN, CDR2 SVGIG (reference sequence). The CDR3 spans 14 residues. V was clipped by 3 bases and J by 3 bases; unmatched bases: 4. CDR3 in amino acids: CAWSGTSGFYEQYF. In DNA, the CDR3 is TGTGCCTGGAGCGGGACTAGCGGCTTCTACGAGCAGTACTTC.

CDR3 bases: TGTGCCAGCAGCCGGAGACAGACAAAAGAGACCCAGTACTTC. This codes for CASSRRQTKETQYF. V gene TRBV7-8 combines with J gene TRBJ2-5; possible D gene TRBD1, 5 bases. The germline V gene encodes CDR1 SGHVS and CDR2 FQNEAQ. V was clipped by 5 bases and J by 3 bases, with 13 bases between them. The CDR3 runs to 14 residues.

The J gene is TRBJ2-3, the V gene TRBV5-1; D not resolved. The CDR3 totals 12 residues. V lost 0 bases and J lost 5, with 4 bases in between. CDR1 SGHRS and CDR2 YFSETQ come from the germline V gene. Written as DNA, the CDR3 is TGCGCCAGCAGCTTGGGTTTAGATACGCAGTATTTT. It is translated as CASSLGLDTQYF. Supplemented by reference TRBV5-1 and TRBJ2-3, the full variable domain reads KAGVTQTPRYLIKTRGQQVTLSCSPISGHRSVSWYQQTPGQGLQFLFEYFSETQRNKGNFPGRFSGRQFSNSRSEMNVSTLELGDSALYLCASSLGLDTQYFGPGTRLTVL.

The J gene is TRBJ1-1, the V gene TRBV15; no reliable D call. Germline loops: CDR1 LNHNV, CDR2 YYDKDF (reference sequence). This CDR3 is 14 amino acids long. V was trimmed by 1 base and J by 3 bases, leaving 9 bases between them. Here the CDR3 reads CATSRVGEDTEAFF. CDR3 DNA sequence: TGTGCCACCAGCAGAGTTGGGGAGGACACTGAAGCTTTCTTT.

This clone was detected a few times. V and J are TRBV5-4 and TRBJ2-2; 11 bases are a match to TRBD1. Germline V gene sequence: CDR1 SGHNT, CDR2 YYREEE (reference sequence). With V trimmed by 3 bases and J by 6 bases, 4 bases remained unmatched. The CDR3 is made up of 15 amino acids. The CDR3 region is CASSWGQGEAGELFF. DNA of the CDR3: TGTGCCAGCAGCTGGGGACAGGGGGAGGCCGGGGAGCTGTTTTTT.

This sequence joins TRBV5-5 and TRBJ1-1; D gene ambiguous. The CDR3 contains 14 residues. CDR1 is SGHKS, CDR2 YYEKEE, per germline (reference sequence). V lost 3 bases and J 1 base, leaving 10 bases between the germline ends. The CDR3 reads CASSYRTENTEAFF. CDR3 DNA: TGTGCCAGCAGCTATCGAACAGAGAACACTGAAGCTTTCTTT.

J is TRBJ2-1 and V is TRBV4-1; 10 bases agree with TRBD2. J gave up 9 bases and V 3 bases, and 11 bases lay outside the gene matches. The CDR3 runs 16 residues. CDR1 MGHRA and CDR2 YSYEKL come from the germline V gene. CDR3 sequence: CASSQGTSAFLGEQFF. The CDR3 DNA follows: TGCGCCAGCAGCCAGGGGACTAGCGCCTTTCTTGGTGAGCAGTTCTTC.

The chain joins TRBV12-3 or TRBV12-4 to TRBJ1-1; no definite D call. The V and J ends lost 8 bases and 1 base respectively, with 11 bases between them. The length of the CDR3 is 13 residues. The chain's CDR3 is CASSDLGNTEAFF. The CDR3 DNA reads TGTGCCAGCTCCGATTTGGGGAACACTGAAGCTTTCTTT.

This rearrangement joins TRBV30 to TRBJ2-7, with 12 bases matching TRBD2. Trimming took 2 bases from V and 4 from J; bases not matched to a gene: 6. The CDR3 runs to 15 residues. Germline-derived CDR1 and CDR2 are GTSNPN and SVGIG (reference sequence). Here the CDR3 reads CAWSRLAGEWYEQYF. The CDR3 DNA follows: TGTGCCTGGAGTCGACTAGCGGGAGAGTGGTACGAGCAGTACTTC. Full variable domain (remainder filled in from reference TRBV30 and TRBJ2-7): SQTIHQWPATLVQPVGSPLSLECTVEGTSNPNLYWYRQAAGRGLQLLFYSVGIGQISSEVPQNLSASRPQDRQFILSSKKLLLSDSGFYLCAWSRLAGEWYEQYFGPGTRLTVT.

This rearrangement joins TRBV19 to TRBJ1-4; D unresolved. Between the trimmed V and J ends, which lost 4 bases and 0 bases, there was a span of 18 bases. Germline V gene lookup returns CDR1 LNHDA and CDR2 SQIVND (reference sequence). The CDR3 is 18 amino acids. The CDR3, as DNA: TGTGCCAGTAGTAATCGGGCGATCCTACGAGCAACTAATGAAAAACTGTTTTTT. Translating gives CASSNRAILRATNEKLFF.

The V and J genes are TRBV6-1 and TRBJ1-2; D uncertain. CDR3 length equals 12 residues. From germline, CDR1 is MNHNS and CDR2 SASEGT. Trimming removed 2 bases at V and 8 bases at J, with 9 bases between. The CDR3 here is CASSERGIGYTF. In nucleotides, the CDR3 is TGTGCCAGCAGTGAACGGGGAATCGGCTACACCTTC.

V gene TRBV5-1 combines with J gene TRBJ1-4; 7 nucleotides align to TRBD1. CDR1 and CDR2 (germline): SGHRS, YFSETQ. Trimming removed 4 bases from V and 6 bases from J; junction bases left unmatched: 6. The CDR3 length is 14 residues. CDR3 DNA sequence: TGCGCCAGCAGCGTGGCAGGGGGTGATGAAAAACTGTTTTTT. Its translation is CASSVAGGDEKLFF.

The chain recombines TRBV19 with TRBJ1-2, with D possibly matching TRBD1 (6 bases). The CDR3 length is 11 residues. V dropped 5 bases and J dropped 6 bases, with 7 bases sitting between them. Germline lookup yields CDR1 LNHDA and CDR2 SQIVND (reference sequence). The CDR3 DNA sequence: TGTGCCAGTAGTCGGACAGATGGCTACACCTTC. Translation: CASSRTDGYTF. The whole variable domain, remainder taken from reference TRBV19 and TRBJ1-2, is DGGITQSPKYLFRKEGQNVTLSCEQNLNHDAMYWYRQDPGQGLRLIYYSQIVNDFQKGDIAEGYSVSREKKESFPLTVTSAQKNPTAFYLCASSRTDGYTFGSGTRLTVV.

V usage is TRBV5-4 and J usage is TRBJ1-1; D perhaps matches TRBD1 (6 bases). Trimming cost V 4 bases and J 3 bases, with 13 bases left between them. CDR1 is SGHNT, CDR2 YYREEE, per germline (reference sequence). The CDR3 is 14 residues long. CDR3 residues: CASSGTDRYTEAFF. The CDR3 bases are TGTGCCAGCAGCGGGACCGACAGGTACACTGAAGCTTTCTTT.

This chain links TRBV5-1 with TRBJ2-7; D not resolved. CDR3 size: 14 residues. Germline V gene lookup returns CDR1 SGHRS and CDR2 YFSETQ. The V end lost 6 bases, the J end lost 0 bases, and 13 bases lay between the germline ends. The DNA of the CDR3 is TGCGCCAGCAAGGTGGATGCCTCCTCCTACGAGCAGTACTTC. Encoded protein: CASKVDASSYEQYF.

The chain couples TRBV10-2 to TRBJ1-2; TRBD1 is a possible D gene (5 bases). CDR3 length: 14 amino acids. Trimming removed 4 bases at V and 4 bases at J, with 13 bases between. In germline, CDR1 is WSHSY, CDR2 SAAADI. CDR3 nucleotide sequence: TGCGCCAGCAGTGGGGCCAGGGTGGTCTATGGCTACACCTTC. This codes for CASSGARVVYGYTF.

J is TRBJ2-1 and V is TRBV13; TRBD1 might be the D (5 bases). This CDR3 contains 15 residues. Deletions cut 5 bases from V and 6 bases from J, with 17 bases between. Germline-derived CDR1 and CDR2 are PRHDT and FYEKMQ (reference sequence). The CDR3 loop is CASSSTETVINEQFF. The DNA for the CDR3 is TGTGCCAGCAGCAGCACGGAGACAGTGATCAATGAGCAGTTCTTC.

The genes are TRBV10-3 and TRBJ1-1; D is perhaps TRBD1 (6 bases). This CDR3 spans 15 amino acids. Trimming shortened V by 4 bases and J by 4 bases, and 16 bases separated the two germline ends. The germline gives CDR1 ENHRY, CDR2 SYGVKD. CDR3 nucleotide sequence: TGTGCCATCAGTGGAAGTACGGGGGCGGGCACTGAAGCTTTCTTT. Translating gives CAISGSTGAGTEAFF.

V gene TRBV10-2 combines with J gene TRBJ1-2; TRBD1 agrees at 8 bases. CDR1 WSHSY and CDR2 SAAADI come from the germline V gene. The J segment lost 3 bases and the V segment lost 6 bases, leaving 3 bases of the junction unmatched. There are 13 residues in the CDR3. DNA of the CDR3: TGCGCCAGCAGCAGGGGGCCCGACTATGGCTACACCTTC. Protein product: CASSRGPDYGYTF.

The rearrangement links TRBV7-9 to TRBJ2-3; weak D call: TRBD2 (5 bases). The germline V gene encodes CDR1 SEHNR and CDR2 FQNEAQ (reference sequence). The ends were cut back, 5 bases at V and 2 bases at J, with 8 bases in the middle. The CDR3 contains 13 residues. Here the CDR3 DNA reads TGTGCCAGCAGCCCCGGGATCACAGATACGCAGTATTTT. Its translation is CASSPGITDTQYF. Together with reference TRBV7-9 and TRBJ2-3, the CDR3 gives the full variable domain: DTGVSQNPRHKITKRGQNVTFRCDPISEHNRLYWYRQTLGQGPEFLTYFQNEAQLEKSRLLSDRFSAERPKGSFSTLEIQRTEQGDSAMYLCASSPGITDTQYFGPGTRLTVL.

The CDR3 nucleotides read TGTGCCTGGAGCAGGGCCTCTGGGGCCAACGTCCTGACTTTC. Translating gives CAWSRASGANVLTF. The chain has TRBV30 and TRBJ2-6, with D maybe TRBD1 (5 bases). The germline gives CDR1 GTSNPN, CDR2 SVGIG (reference sequence). Trimming pared 3 bases from V and 0 bases from J, leaving 6 bases between. The CDR3 totals 14 residues.

J is TRBJ1-1 and V is TRBV28; the D gene is possibly TRBD1 (5 bases). This CDR3 contains 15 residues. V was cut by 8 bases and J by 0 bases, with 16 bases left in between. Germline V gives CDR1 MDHEN, CDR2 SYDVKM. The CDR3: CASGEQAGMNTEAFF. The CDR3 DNA reads TGTGCCAGCGGGGAACAGGCTGGGATGAACACTGAAGCTTTCTTT. The variable domain in full, completed from reference TRBV28 and TRBJ1-1, reads DVKVTQSSRYLVKRTGEKVFLECVQDMDHENMFWYRQDPGLGLRLIYFSYDVKMKEKGDIPEGYSVSREKKERFSLILESASTNQTSMYLCASGEQAGMNTEAFFGQGTRLTVV.

The chain couples TRBV25-1 to TRBJ1-5; no firm D call. The V and J ends lost 2 bases and 0 bases respectively, with 5 bases between them. The germline V gene has CDR1 MGHDK and CDR2 SYGVNS. The CDR3 is 14 amino acids. The CDR3 sequence is CASSEPYSNQPQHF. The CDR3 region has the DNA TGTGCCAGCAGTGAACCGTATAGCAATCAGCCCCAGCATTTT.

This chain connects TRBV24-1 to TRBJ2-3; D ambiguous. This CDR3 spans 13 amino acids. CDR1 is KGHDR and CDR2 is SFDVKD in the germline V gene. Trimming took off 5 bases at V and 4 bases at J, with 9 bases between the two ends. DNA for the CDR3: TGTGCCACCAGTGTAAGTCGGTCAGATACGCAGTATTTT. It codes for CATSVSRSDTQYF.